The source of this T cell receptor (beta chain) is a study of PD-1 blockade in classical Hodgkin lymphoma. Noted time point: cycle 4 day 1 (C4D1), after more than 5 weeks of nivolumab. All patients relapsed after autologous stem cell transplantation, and brentuximab vedotin exposure varied. Profiling relied on immunoSEQ multiplex PCR, and the TCRdb table lists in-frame clones only, not all of them. Among some 86,000 clones listed, 90% were seen once. As concerns this clone: Antigen unknown.

The study, taken as a whole, reports: Patients were excluded if nivolumab began under 1 year after ASCT (the autologous transplant).

Germline lookup yields CDR1 SGHRS and CDR2 YFSETQ. V lost 4 bases, J lost 9 bases, and 17 bases lay in between. The CDR3 loop spans 14 amino acids. The origin of this receptor is a human donor with classical Hodgkin lymphoma. The sample in question was peripheral blood mononuclear cells (PBMCs), obtained before the fourth cycle of nivolumab. V usage is TRBV5-1 and J usage is TRBJ2-1, with a possible D match to TRBD2 (5 bases). The CDR3 region has the DNA TGCGCCAGCAGCCAAACGGAGGCTTACGGTGAGCAGTTCTTC. As protein: CASSQTEAYGEQFF. The full variable domain, with the rest looked up from reference TRBV5-1 and TRBJ2-1, is KAGVTQTPRYLIKTRGQQVTLSCSPISGHRSVSWYQQTPGQGLQFLFEYFSETQRNKGNFPGRFSGRQFSNSRSEMNVSTLELGDSALYLCASSQTEAYGEQFFGPGTRLTVL.